Below, 3 T cell receptor beta chains from the same sample are listed, as sequenced in a study of shared clonotypes between healthy human individuals (dated by TCRdb to the early 2020s). Library preparation used the immunoSEQ multiplex PCR assay. The clones in this table, taken by TCRdb from immuneACCESS, are in-frame only. Not every clone is retained; where verified, under half of the shortfall comes from an unresolved V gene, and the cause of the rest is unknown. The sample profile shows approximately 1,500,000 clones; 98% of them were found once. 0.4% to 0.55% of the sample comes from the top ten. Sequenced input: naive CD4+ T cells sorted from blood. According to the study, the label for this sample's cell subset or site signals: CD45RA+ positively selected. The receptors here all came from a man aged 30-40 years in good health.

The rearrangement links TRBV18 to TRBJ1-2; 7 bases map to TRBD1. The CDR3 consists of 16 residues. V shed 2 bases, J shed 2 bases, and the junction held 8 bases outside the gene matches. Germline V CDR1 and CDR2: KGHSH, LQKENI. CDR3 loop: CASSPARTGENYGYTF. The CDR3 nucleotides read TGTGCCAGCTCACCAGCGAGAACAGGGGAAAACTATGGCTACACCTTC.

This clone is a singleton in its sample. The rearrangement uses TRBV19 and TRBJ1-4; D ambiguous. Germline CDR1 LNHDA, CDR2 SQIVND (reference sequence). V lost 7 bases and J 0 bases, leaving 27 bases between the germline ends. This CDR3 region has 20 residues. CDR3 bases: TGTGCCAGTACTCCTCTCCCCGGGTTCGGGCAGCCAGCAACTAATGAAAAACTGTTTTTT. As protein: CASTPLPGFGQPATNEKLFF.

The chain recombines TRBV27 with TRBJ1-2; 9 bases map to TRBD1. Germline lookup yields CDR1 MNHEY and CDR2 SMNVEV (reference sequence). The CDR3 runs 13 residues. Germline trimming cut 8 bases from V and 3 bases from J; bases unmatched to any gene: 4. The CDR3 spells CASGTGGYYGYTF. DNA of the CDR3: TGTGCCAGCGGAACAGGGGGCTACTATGGCTACACCTTC.